These 17 T cell receptor beta chains were all obtained from the same sample, sequenced in a study of tumor and adjacent non-tumor tissue in lung cancer. The template was RNA from unsorted bulk tissue. More than 3 cm separated this lung sample from the edge of the tumor. TCRbeta libraries were built with three rounds of nested PCR, modified from ARM-PCR. TCRdb analysed the multiplex PCR reads with MiXCR anew, one entry per CDR3 protein. The profile shows 75,000 to 80,000 distinct CDR3 sequences, 76% of them singletons. The sample comprised distant non-tumor lung tissue. The receptors were sampled from a man between 65 and 85 years old with non-small cell lung cancer.

A word on this clonotype: One end of the junction does not line up with germline, which may come from a read error. The V call is TRBV12-3 or TRBV12-4, the J call TRBJ2-3, with 8 nucleotides matching TRBD2. The CDR3 spans 16 residues. The CDR3 is CASSMALAAYTYTQYF. The CDR3 DNA sequence: TGTGCCAGCAGTATGGCACTAGCGGCCTACACATATACGCAGTATTTT.

About this clonotype itself: Its ends do not fully match the called genes, so a read error is possible. The rearrangement uses TRBV10-3 and TRBJ1-1, with no clear D. CDR1 is ENHRY, CDR2 SYGVKD, per germline. This CDR3 is built from 15 residues. The CDR3 loop is CAISEPQRQVNETFF. The CDR3 bases are TGCGCCATCAGTGAGCCTCAGAGGCAGGTCAATGAAACTTTCTTT.

With regard to this clonotype: A much larger clone differs by one base, so this may be a read error. The chain is built from TRBV20-1 and TRBJ2-3; unclear D gene. Per germline, CDR1 DFQATT and CDR2 SNEGSKA (reference sequence). There are 11 residues in the CDR3. The CDR3 DNA reads TGCAGTGCCCTGCTCTCGGATAGGCAGTATTTT. As protein: CSALLSDRQYF.

Only one count was recorded for this clonotype. A much larger clone lies a single base off, so this may be a read error. The rearrangement joins TRBV4-1 to TRBJ2-7, with 7 positions matching TRBD2. CDR3 size: 14 residues. The germline V gene encodes CDR1 MGHRA and CDR2 YSYEKL. The CDR3 DNA is TGCGTCAGCAGCCTGGGGGGGAGCACCTACGAGCAGTACTTC. Encoded protein: CVSSLGGSTYEQYF.

This clonotype was seen more than once but under ten times. This may stem from a read error, because a much larger clone lies one nucleotide away. J is TRBJ1-6 and V is TRBV7-9; weak D call: TRBD1 (6 bases). The CDR3 consists of 12 residues. Germline V gives CDR1 SEHNR, CDR2 FQNEAQ (reference sequence). This CDR3 is CDSSIRGSPLHF. As DNA, the CDR3 is TGTGACAGCAGCATCAGGGGTTCACCACTCCACTTT.

As concerns this clonotype: An end of the junction does not agree with germline; a read error may underlie this. V and J are TRBV29-1 and TRBJ1-2; D is ambiguous. Germline V gene sequence: CDR1 SQVTM, CDR2 ANQGSEA. This CDR3 has 13 amino acids. The CDR3 sequence is CSVIQTRAYGYTF. Here the CDR3 DNA reads TGCAGCGTTATCCAGACGCGAGCCTATGGCTACACGTTC.

In the case of this clonotype: An end of the junction differs from the germline gene, which may be a read error. The chain employs TRBV12-3 or TRBV12-4 and TRBJ1-3; D gene ambiguous. This CDR3 is 18 amino acids long. The CDR3 here is CTSSRPGKGIGSGNRIYF. The CDR3 DNA is TGTACCAGCAGTCGTCCCGGGAAAGGGATCGGCTCTGGAAACAGAATATATTTT.

Regarding this clonotype: Because the CDR3 is missing its conserved closing phenylalanine or tryptophan, this is likely a read error. This chain joins TRBV12-3 or TRBV12-4 and TRBJ2-1, with D perhaps TRBD2 (6 bases). This CDR3 has 13 residues. V was clipped by 7 bases and J by 7 bases, with 14 bases between them. CDR3 bases: TGTGCCAGCACCGGGACTGGCGGTAATGAGCAGTTCTTG. Protein: CASTGTGGNEQFL.

As for this clonotype: A much larger clone differs by one base, so this may be a read error. Since no conserved phenylalanine or tryptophan closes the CDR3, a read error is the likely cause. The chain has TRBV7-3 and TRBJ1-5; no reliable D call. Looked up from germline, CDR1 is SGHTA and CDR2 is FQGTGA. Deletions cut 5 bases from V and 8 bases from J, with 13 bases between. The CDR3 spans 13 residues. This CDR3 reads CASSPGPREPQHL. CDR3 bases: TGTGCCAGCAGCCCCGGTCCCCGGGAGCCCCAGCATTTG.

The chain couples TRBV6-5 to TRBJ2-7; no clear D gene. Trimming pared 4 bases from V and 2 bases from J, leaving 18 bases between. CDR3 size: 16 residues. CDR1 is MNHEY, CDR2 SVGAGI, per germline. CDR3 in amino acids: CASSSPASGRTYEQYF. The CDR3 region has the DNA TGTGCCAGCAGTTCGCCGGCGTCTGGGCGGACCTACGAGCAGTACTTC.

A word on this clonotype: The conserved phenylalanine or tryptophan is not found at the CDR3 terminus, so this likely reflects a read error. Because the CDR3's place on the DNA is in doubt, the DNA is left out and the CDR3 is given as listed by TCRdb. The chain carries TRBV6-5 and TRBJ2-5; no DNA check was done on the table's D call, TRBD2. The CDR3 is 15 amino acids in total, end residues counted. Germline V gene lookup returns CDR1 MNHEY and CDR2 SVGAGI. CDR3 protein: CPSSYQRGAQETQCL.

The chain has TRBV11-2 and TRBJ2-1, with unresolved D. The ends were cut back, 10 bases at V and 8 bases at J, with 18 bases in the middle. Germline values: CDR1 SGHAT, CDR2 FQNNGV. There are 13 residues in the CDR3. Here the CDR3 DNA reads TGTGCCAACAATTCTTCGTTTGTGGATGAGCAGTTCTTC. Its protein is CANNSSFVDEQFF. Based on the CDR3 plus reference TRBV11-2 and TRBJ2-1, the full variable domain is EAGVAQSPRYKIIEKRQSVAFWCNPISGHATLYWYQQILGQGPKLLIQFQNNGVVDDSQLPKDRFSAERLKGVDSTLKIQPAKLEDSAVYLCANNSSFVDEQFFGPGTRLTVL.

Comment on this clonotype: A read error may produce the germline difference seen at one junction end. This sequence joins TRBV12-3 or TRBV12-4 and TRBJ1-2; D ambiguous. The CDR3 sequence is 11 residues long. CDR3 DNA: TGTGCCAGCAGTTCAAACGAAGGCTATACCTTC. Translated, it gives CASSSNEGYTF.

As regards this clonotype: This likely comes from a read error, as the CDR3 has no conserved phenylalanine or tryptophan at its end. The gene calls are TRBV12-3 or TRBV12-4 and TRBJ2-5; D remains ambiguous. This CDR3 region has 14 residues. The V and J ends lost 6 bases and 3 bases respectively, with 14 bases between them. In nucleotides, the CDR3 is TGTGCCAGCAGCCCCCATTTCTGGGAAGAGACCCAGTACGTC. Translation: CASSPHFWEETQYV.

This clonotype showed up just a few times. This could be a read error, since a much larger clone is one nucleotide away. The V call is TRBV12-3 or TRBV12-4, the J call TRBJ1-1; 9 bases fit TRBD1. The CDR3 has 15 amino acids. CDR3 residues: CASSLSGTGNIEAFF. The CDR3 region has the DNA TGTGCCAGCAGTTTATCGGGGACAGGGAACATTGAAGCTTTCTTT.

To note about this clonotype: A much more abundant neighbour one base away suggests this may be a read error. The chain recombines TRBV6-6 with TRBJ2-7, with D tentatively TRBD1 (6 bases). The CDR3 consists of 14 residues. Germline V CDR1 and CDR2: MNHNY, SVGAGI (reference sequence). The CDR3 coding sequence is TGTGCCAGCAGTACCCACCGGGACACAAGAGAGCACTACTTC. Translation gives CASSTHRDTREHYF.

Comments on this clonotype: Just one base apart from a much larger clone, this may be a read error. The V and J genes are TRBV5-4 and TRBJ2-3; 9 nucleotides align to TRBD2. The germline gives CDR1 SGHNT, CDR2 YYREEE (reference sequence). This CDR3 has 15 amino acids. The DNA for the CDR3 is TGTGCCATCAGCTGGCGGGGGGGCCGGGCAGATGCGCAGTATTTT. This encodes CAISWRGGRADAQYF.